The present T cell receptor beta chain was sequenced within a study of blood T cell repertoires in COVID-19. V was shortened by 5 bases and J by 10 bases, with 9 bases between the two germline ends. The germline V gene has CDR1 SGHAT and CDR2 FQNNGV. There are 10 residues in the CDR3. Repertoires were generated with immunoSEQ multiplex PCR, while TCRdb's copy carries only in-frame clones and drops some. The sample lists more than 80,000 clones, 90% occurring once. This rearrangement joins TRBV11-2 to TRBJ2-7; D possibly corresponds to TRBD1 (5 bases). Input material: peripheral blood. This TCR came from a human donor with active COVID-19. The donor label of this sample is uncertain. Written as DNA, the CDR3 is TGTGCCAGCAGCACCAGGGTTCAGTACTTC. It encodes CASSTRVQYF.